This T cell receptor beta chain is drawn from a study of blood T cell repertoires in COVID-19. Trimming at V came to 5 bases and at J to 7 bases, leaving 7 bases not matched to a gene. Germline values: CDR1 DFQATT, CDR2 SNEGSKA (reference sequence). This CDR3 is 12 amino acids long. The repertoire was sequenced with immunoSEQ multiplex PCR; TCRdb's copy has only in-frame clones and lacks some. This sample has tens of thousands of clones, with 70% to 90% found just once. The sequence came from a woman between 65 and 79 years old with acute or convalescent COVID-19. The chain recombines TRBV20-1 with TRBJ1-1; TRBD1 matches at 7 bases. Sequencing was carried out using peripheral blood. The CDR3 nucleotides are TGCAGTGCTGGTGGACGGGACAGTGAAGCTTTCTTT. Amino acid sequence: CSAGGRDSEAFF.